The sequence of this TCR beta chain was determined in a study of identical twins. Study-wide results and limits: Out-of-frame beta sequences exhibited a weaker degree of excess twin sharing. High-abundance cord blood beta clonotypes had fewer insertions; memory repertoires showed none.

Everyone who donated was a healthy Caucasian. The V and J ends lost 0 bases and 4 bases, in that order; junction bases with no gene match: 3. Per the germline V gene, CDR1 is LGHNA and CDR2 is YSLEER. CDR3 length equals 16 residues. This clonotype appeared many times. Its antigen is undetermined. MiXCR, run by TCRdb on the 5' RACE reads, gives a single entry per CDR3 protein. Of 250,000 to 300,000 distinct CDR3 sequences listed, less than 9.5% were seen once; the top ten hold approximately 7%. The same data also went into a second study, on yellow fever vaccine responses in identical twins.

Sequenced material: CD8+ T cells sorted from blood. The genes are TRBV4-3 and TRBJ2-1; 10 bases fit TRBD2. This TCR was sampled from a woman under 30 in good health. The DNA of the CDR3 is TGCGCCAGCAGCCAAGACGGAGCGGGAGGGTACAATGAGCAGTTCTTC. Amino acid sequence: CASSQDGAGGYNEQFF.